This T cell receptor (beta chain) was sequenced during a study of Ad26.COV2.S vaccination and SARS-CoV-2 variants. About the study: Intramuscular Ad26.COV2.S doses were given once or twice, 56 days apart.

The germline V gene has CDR1 SGDLS and CDR2 YYNGEE. Trimming took 1 base from V and 0 from J, leaving 9 bases between them. The CDR3 loop spans 15 amino acids. The protocol was immunoSEQ multiplex PCR, while the TCRdb copy is restricted to in-frame clones and leaves out a portion. The sample carries about 320,000 clones, around 83% recorded once. Broader study findings: Breadth and depth estimates from TCRs may understate total T cell responses. Reportedly, spike-specific CD8+ and CD4+ T cell responses achieved substantial breadth once vaccination had taken place. Vaccine recipients and placebo recipients showed similar non-spike TCR breadth.

The treatment is: 15 to 20 received Ad26.COV2.S at low or high dose, single or two shots; about 5 received placebo; per-sample allocation not given. Collection of samples fell on day 63 after the first vaccine or placebo injection. As for this clone: Its antigen is not identified.

The chain is built from TRBV9 and TRBJ2-3; D is possibly TRBD2 (6 bases). This specimen consisted of peripheral blood, obtained in a trial of Ad26.COV2.S vaccine versus placebo. The clonotype originates from a person aged 18-60 years who received the Ad26.COV2.S COVID-19 vaccine or a placebo. The DNA for the CDR3 is TGTGCCAGCAGCGTAATGGCGGGGAGCACAGATACGCAGTATTTT. As protein: CASSVMAGSTDTQYF. The entire variable domain, with the rest obtained from reference TRBV9 and TRBJ2-3, is as follows: DSGVTQTPKHLITATGQRVTLRCSPRSGDLSVYWYQQSLDQGLQFLIQYYNGEERAKGNILERFSAQQFPDLHSELNLSSLELGDSALYFCASSVMAGSTDTQYFGPGTRLTVL.